The 11 T cell receptor beta chains below all came from one sample that was sequenced in a study of Graves' ophthalmopathy and Graves' hyperthyroidism. Beta-chain TCR CDR3 regions were amplified from RNA transcripts. An opening RT-PCR round employed HTBI primers and preceded a second-round multiplex PCR. TCRdb passed the multiplex PCR reads through MiXCR, listing each CDR3 protein once. The sample has approximately 700,000 distinct CDR3 sequences, 35% to 45% seen once. Material: peripheral blood. The receptor source for this set is an adult man with Graves' ophthalmopathy.

This clonotype was detected ten times or more. The chain recombines TRBV24-1 with TRBJ1-1, with unresolved D. The V end lost 3 bases, the J end lost 7 bases, and 11 bases lay between the germline ends. The CDR3 runs 13 residues. The germline CDR1 and CDR2 sequences are KGHDR and SFDVKD. CDR3: CATSDQDRSEAFF. Here the CDR3 DNA reads TGTGCCACCAGTGATCAGGACCGAAGTGAAGCTTTCTTT.

This clonotype came up a few times. The chain couples TRBV30 to TRBJ1-2; D is unclear. Trimming pared 0 bases from V and 7 bases from J, leaving 15 bases between. The CDR3 totals 14 residues. Germline CDR1 and CDR2: GTSNPN and SVGIG (reference sequence). The CDR3 sequence: CAWSVPTGLTGYTF. The DNA of the CDR3 is TGTGCCTGGAGTGTCCCCACGGGTCTCACTGGCTACACCTTC.

The V and J genes are TRBV5-1 and TRBJ2-5; 13 bases map to TRBD2. V was clipped by 4 bases and J by 5 bases; unmatched bases: 11. This CDR3 is 17 amino acids long. Looked up from germline, CDR1 is SGHRS and CDR2 is YFSETQ. The CDR3 region is CASSPLLAGGPRETQYF. The CDR3 coding sequence is TGCGCCAGCAGCCCGCTACTAGCGGGAGGGCCAAGGGAGACCCAGTACTTC. Full variable domain (outside the CDR3, taken from reference TRBV5-1 and TRBJ2-5): KAGVTQTPRYLIKTRGQQVTLSCSPISGHRSVSWYQQTPGQGLQFLFEYFSETQRNKGNFPGRFSGRQFSNSRSEMNVSTLELGDSALYLCASSPLLAGGPRETQYFGPGTRLLVL.

The chain links TRBV11-2 to TRBJ2-7; D possibly corresponds to TRBD2 (5 bases). V was pared by 0 bases and J by 2 bases, with 8 bases between. CDR3 length equals 14 residues. Germline V lookup: CDR1 SGHAT, CDR2 FQNNGV. In DNA form, the CDR3 reads TGTGCCAGCAGCTTAGACCGGACTGCCTACGAGCAGTACTTC. Protein product: CASSLDRTAYEQYF.

This clonotype was seen a handful of times. This chain uses TRBV4-3 with TRBJ1-1; 7 bases align to TRBD1. V lost 3 bases, J lost 0 bases, and 10 bases stayed unmatched. Per germline, CDR1 LGHNA and CDR2 YSLEER. The CDR3 consists of 17 residues. The CDR3 sequence is CASSQDRRGGMNTEAFF. CDR3 nucleotides: TGCGCCAGCAGCCAGGACAGGAGGGGAGGGATGAACACTGAAGCTTTCTTT.

The rearrangement links TRBV7-2 to TRBJ2-5, with no clear D. TRBJ2-1 matches the DNA end more closely, so the J call is doubtful. CDR1 is SGHTA, CDR2 FQGNSA, per germline. The CDR3 is 11 residues long. CDR3 coding DNA: TGTGCCAGCAGACTTGGATTTGAGCAGTTCTTC. Its protein is CASRLGFEQFF.

This clonotype was seen repeatedly, ten times or more. The CDR3 loop reads CASGLVRAGGETQYF. The CDR3 DNA reads TGTGCTAGTGGTTTGGTACGAGCAGGGGGAGAGACCCAGTACTTC. V usage is TRBV12-5 and J usage is TRBJ2-5; 7 nucleotides line up with TRBD1. The CDR3 totals 15 residues. Germline V gene data show CDR1 as LGHNT and CDR2 as FRNRAP. Trimming cost V 0 bases and J 4 bases; bases outside gene matches: 5.

Here the CDR3 DNA reads TGTGCCAGCAGGACGACAGGGGGCGTGAACACCGGGGAGCTGTTTTTT. Translating it yields CASRTTGGVNTGELFF. This sequence joins TRBV7-4 and TRBJ2-2, with 10 positions matching TRBD1. Germline V lookup: CDR1 SGHVT, CDR2 SQSDAQ. J lost 1 base, V lost 6 bases, and 5 bases had no gene match. The CDR3 contains 16 residues.

The chain has TRBV7-8 and TRBJ2-7, with 13 bases identical to TRBD2. The germline V gene has CDR1 SGHVS and CDR2 FQNEAQ. CDR3 size: 15 residues. The trim removed 5 bases at V and 7 bases at J, leaving 8 bases unmatched. The CDR3 sequence is CASSTGLAGVEEQYF. As DNA, the CDR3 is TGTGCCAGCAGCACTGGACTAGCGGGAGTGGAAGAGCAGTACTTC. The full variable domain, completed using reference TRBV7-8 and TRBJ2-7, is GAGVSQSPRYKVAKRGQDVALRCDPISGHVSLFWYQQALGQGPEFLTYFQNEAQLDKSGLPSDRFFAERPEGSVSTLKIQRTQQEDSAVYLCASSTGLAGVEEQYFGPGTRLTVT.

The chain uses TRBV4-1 and TRBJ2-7, with TRBD1 matching 12 bases. This CDR3 contains 17 residues. The trim removed 4 bases at V and 2 bases at J, leaving 9 bases unmatched. From germline, CDR1 is MGHRA and CDR2 YSYEKL. The CDR3 reads CASSPQGTGGAPYEQYF. The DNA for the CDR3 is TGCGCCAGCAGCCCCCAAGGGACAGGGGGCGCTCCCTACGAGCAGTACTTC.

This clonotype was counted only a few times. This chain uses TRBV10-3 with TRBJ1-6; D not resolved. The CDR3 length is 13 residues. Trimming removed 10 bases at V and 7 bases at J, with 14 bases between. The V gene's germline CDR1 is ENHRY and CDR2 SYGVKD. The CDR3 DNA follows: TGTGCCAGCAGAGACCGAGGAAATTCACCCCTCCACTTT. As protein: CASRDRGNSPLHF.